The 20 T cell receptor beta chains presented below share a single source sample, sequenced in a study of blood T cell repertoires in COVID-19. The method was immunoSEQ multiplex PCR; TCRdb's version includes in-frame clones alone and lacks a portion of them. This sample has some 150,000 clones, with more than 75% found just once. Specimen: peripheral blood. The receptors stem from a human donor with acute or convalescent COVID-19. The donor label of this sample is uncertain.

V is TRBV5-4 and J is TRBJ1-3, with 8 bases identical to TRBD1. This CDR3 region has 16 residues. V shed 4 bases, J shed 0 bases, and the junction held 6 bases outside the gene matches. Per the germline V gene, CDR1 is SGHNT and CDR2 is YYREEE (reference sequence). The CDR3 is CASSRGQGSSGNTIYF. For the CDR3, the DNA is TGTGCCAGCAGCCGTGGACAGGGTAGCTCTGGAAACACCATATATTTT.

The CDR3 loop is CASSSTGTANNQPQHF. CDR3 DNA sequence: TGTGCCAGCAGCTCGACCGGGACAGCAAACAATCAGCCCCAGCATTTT. This chain links TRBV5-6 with TRBJ1-5; 7 bases agree with TRBD1. Germline V gives CDR1 SGHDT, CDR2 YYEEEE. V lost 3 bases to trimming and J lost 3 bases; unmatched junction nucleotides: 9. This CDR3 contains 16 residues.

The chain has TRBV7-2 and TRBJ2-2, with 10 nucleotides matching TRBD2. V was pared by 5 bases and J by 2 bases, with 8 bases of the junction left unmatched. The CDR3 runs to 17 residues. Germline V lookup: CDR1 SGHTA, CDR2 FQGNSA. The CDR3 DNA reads TGTGCCAGCAGCCCTGATTGGACTAGCGGCAACACCGGGGAGCTGTTTTTT. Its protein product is CASSPDWTSGNTGELFF.

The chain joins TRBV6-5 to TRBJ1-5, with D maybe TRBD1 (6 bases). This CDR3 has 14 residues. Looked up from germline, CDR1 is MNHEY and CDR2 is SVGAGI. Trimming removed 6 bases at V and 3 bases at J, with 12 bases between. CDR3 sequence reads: CASSQQGSNQPQHF. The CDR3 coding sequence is TGTGCCAGCAGCCAACAGGGTTCCAATCAGCCCCAGCATTTT.

The CDR3 bases are TGTGCCAGCAGCTTAAGGGACAGGGGGCCCTACGAGCAGTACGTC. Encoded protein: CASSLRDRGPYEQYV. The chain couples TRBV7-6 to TRBJ2-7, with 12 bases that match TRBD1. Germline loops: CDR1 SGHVS, CDR2 FNYEAQ. The CDR3 has 15 amino acids. The V gene end was trimmed by 2 bases and the J gene end by 2 bases; junction bases not matched to a gene: 1.

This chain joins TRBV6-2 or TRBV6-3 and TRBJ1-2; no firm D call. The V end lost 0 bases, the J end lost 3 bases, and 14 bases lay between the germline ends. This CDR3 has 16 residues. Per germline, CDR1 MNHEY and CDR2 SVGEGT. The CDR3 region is CASSYSRTSGHYGYTF. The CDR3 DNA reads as TGTGCCAGCAGTTACTCAAGAACATCAGGCCACTATGGCTACACCTTC.

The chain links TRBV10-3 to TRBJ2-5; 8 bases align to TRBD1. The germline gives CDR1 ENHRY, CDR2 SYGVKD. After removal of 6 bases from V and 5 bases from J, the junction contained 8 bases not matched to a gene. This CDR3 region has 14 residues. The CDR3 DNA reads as TGTGCCATCAGAGTAGACAGGGGTGTGGAGACCCAGTACTTC. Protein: CAIRVDRGVETQYF.

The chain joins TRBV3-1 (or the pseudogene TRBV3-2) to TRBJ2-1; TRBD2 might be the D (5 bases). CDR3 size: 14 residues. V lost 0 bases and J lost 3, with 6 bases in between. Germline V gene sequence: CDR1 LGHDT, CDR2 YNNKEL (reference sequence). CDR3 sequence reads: CASSQESGYNEQFF. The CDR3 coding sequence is TGTGCCAGCAGCCAAGAAAGCGGCTACAATGAGCAGTTCTTC.

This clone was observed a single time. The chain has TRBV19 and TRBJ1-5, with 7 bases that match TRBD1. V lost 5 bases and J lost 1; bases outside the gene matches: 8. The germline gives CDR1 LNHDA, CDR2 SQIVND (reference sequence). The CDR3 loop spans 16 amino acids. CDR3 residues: CASSPQGWGSNQPQHF. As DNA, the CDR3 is TGTGCCAGTAGTCCACAGGGGTGGGGAAGCAATCAGCCCCAGCATTTT. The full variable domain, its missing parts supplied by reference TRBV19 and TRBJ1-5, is DGGITQSPKYLFRKEGQNVTLSCEQNLNHDAMYWYRQDPGQGLRLIYYSQIVNDFQKGDIAEGYSVSREKKESFPLTVTSAQKNPTAFYLCASSPQGWGSNQPQHFGDGTRLSIL.

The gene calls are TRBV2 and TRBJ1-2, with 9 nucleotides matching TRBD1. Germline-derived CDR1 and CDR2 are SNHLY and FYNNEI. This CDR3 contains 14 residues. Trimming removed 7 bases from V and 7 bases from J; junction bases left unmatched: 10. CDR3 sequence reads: CASISWDRVSGYTF. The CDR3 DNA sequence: TGTGCCAGCATTAGTTGGGACAGGGTCTCTGGCTACACCTTC.

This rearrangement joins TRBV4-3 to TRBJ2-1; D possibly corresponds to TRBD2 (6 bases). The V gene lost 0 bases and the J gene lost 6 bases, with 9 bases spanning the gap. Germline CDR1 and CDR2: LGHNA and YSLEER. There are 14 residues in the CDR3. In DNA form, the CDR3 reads TGCGCCAGCAGCCAAGATCAGGGAGGCAATGAGCAGTTCTTC. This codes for CASSQDQGGNEQFF.

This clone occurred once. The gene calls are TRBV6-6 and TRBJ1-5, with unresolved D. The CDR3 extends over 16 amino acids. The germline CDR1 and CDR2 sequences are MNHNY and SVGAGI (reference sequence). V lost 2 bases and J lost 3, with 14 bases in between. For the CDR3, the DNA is TGTGCCAGCAGTTACACGGAGTCGGCGTACAATCAGCCCCAGCATTTT. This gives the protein CASSYTESAYNQPQHF.

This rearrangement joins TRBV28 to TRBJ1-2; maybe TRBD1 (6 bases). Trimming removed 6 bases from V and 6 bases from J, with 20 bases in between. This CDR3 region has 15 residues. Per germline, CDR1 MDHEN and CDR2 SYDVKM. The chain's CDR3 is CASRLGGGPRDGYTF. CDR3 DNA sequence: TGTGCCAGCAGACTCGGGGGGGGCCCGCGGGATGGCTACACCTTC.

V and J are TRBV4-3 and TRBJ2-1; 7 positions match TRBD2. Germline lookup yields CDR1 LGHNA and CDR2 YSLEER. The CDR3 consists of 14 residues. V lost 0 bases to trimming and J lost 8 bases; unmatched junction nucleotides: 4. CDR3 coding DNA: TGCGCCAGCAGCCAAGAGGGAGGGTACGATGAGCAGTTCTTC. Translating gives CASSQEGGYDEQFF.

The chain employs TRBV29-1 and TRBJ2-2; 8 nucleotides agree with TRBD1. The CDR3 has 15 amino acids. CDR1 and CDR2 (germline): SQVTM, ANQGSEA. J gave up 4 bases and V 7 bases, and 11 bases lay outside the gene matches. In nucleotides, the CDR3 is TGCAGCGGCACGCAGACAGGGGCGGGCACCGGGGAGCTGTTTTTT. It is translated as CSGTQTGAGTGELFF.

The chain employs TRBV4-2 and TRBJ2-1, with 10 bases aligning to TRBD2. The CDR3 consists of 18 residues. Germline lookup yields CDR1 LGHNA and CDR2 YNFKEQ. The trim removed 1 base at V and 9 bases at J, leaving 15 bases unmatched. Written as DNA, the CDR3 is TGTGCCAGCAGCCAAGGGTTTGGGGGAAGCGGGAGGGTGGTTGAGCAGTTCTTC. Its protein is CASSQGFGGSGRVVEQFF.

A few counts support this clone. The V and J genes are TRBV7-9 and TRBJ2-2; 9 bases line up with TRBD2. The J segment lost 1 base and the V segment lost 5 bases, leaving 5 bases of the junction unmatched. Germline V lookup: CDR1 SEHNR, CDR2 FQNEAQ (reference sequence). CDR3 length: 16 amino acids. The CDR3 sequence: CASSPKTSGNTGELFF. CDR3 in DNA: TGTGCCAGCAGCCCCAAGACTAGCGGGAACACCGGGGAGCTGTTTTTT.

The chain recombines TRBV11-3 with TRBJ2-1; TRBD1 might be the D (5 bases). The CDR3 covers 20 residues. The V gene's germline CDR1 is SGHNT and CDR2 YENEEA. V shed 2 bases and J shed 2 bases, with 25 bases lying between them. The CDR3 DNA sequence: TGTGCCAGCAGCTTACAAGGGTTTTTGAAGGGGCCGGATCCCTACAATGAGCAGTTCTTC. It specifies CASSLQGFLKGPDPYNEQFF.

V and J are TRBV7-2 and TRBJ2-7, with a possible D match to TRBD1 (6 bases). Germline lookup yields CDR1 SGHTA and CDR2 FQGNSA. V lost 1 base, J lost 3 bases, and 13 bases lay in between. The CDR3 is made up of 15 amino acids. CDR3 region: CASSLGPTGNYEQYV. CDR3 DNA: TGTGCCAGCAGCTTAGGTCCCACAGGGAACTACGAGCAGTACGTC.

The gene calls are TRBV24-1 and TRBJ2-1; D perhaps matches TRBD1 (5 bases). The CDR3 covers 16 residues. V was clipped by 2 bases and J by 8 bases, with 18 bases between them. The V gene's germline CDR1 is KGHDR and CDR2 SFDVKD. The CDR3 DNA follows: TGTGCCACCAGTGATTCTGCAGGGTGGGTTTCGGATGAGCAGTTCTTC. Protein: CATSDSAGWVSDEQFF.